These T cell receptor beta chains were read from a single sample in a study of T cell repertoires in cytomegalovirus infection. TCRdb re-called the reads through MiXCR, storing one row per CDR3 protein. The sample has roughly 570,000 distinct CDR3 sequences, 35% to 50% seen once. No antigen has been assigned to these receptors. The source material was cultured PBMCs, sampled from culture after CMV antigen stimulation. The source is a human donor in good health (CMV status not recorded). Some clones in this sample may be carry-over from other donors' samples. Each CDR3 is given with its conserved first and last residue.

v_gene | CDR3aa
TRBV5-1 | CASSLAAGVADTQYF
TRBV7-8 | CASSLALATRGASFNSNQPQHF
TRBV5-4 | CASSWEGLAGDNEQFF
TRBV19 | CASSTPSQGGNTEAFF
TRBV6-1 | CASSEVVFSGHNQPQHF
TRBV12-3/TRBV12-4 | CASSPQLGQGTYGYTF
TRBV7-2 | CASSPLGGSDTQYF
TRBV6-4 | CASLRGQGANTEAFF
TRBV28 | CASSQPPRGFGEKLFF
TRBV7-9 | CASSPGPSEQYF
TRBV7-9 | CASSRSPTVTLAKNIQYF
TRBV19 | CASSPGGTAYEQYF
TRBV3-1 | CASSQVGGANTGELFF
TRBV20-1 | CSATSSLGNTIYF
TRBV7-2 | CASSPSRGLGTEAFF
TRBV10-3 | CAISDRTGDFTDTQYF
TRBV6-8 | CASSLRQNSDYGYTF
TRBV28 | CASSTRSRADNQPQHF
TRBV6-5 | CASSYNTGVEQFF
TRBV4-1 | CASSQGDSAEDTQYF
TRBV7-2 | CASSTGTVTEAFF
TRBV5-1 | CASSFLSDSTDTQYF
TRBV11-2 | CASSLVVSYDVPMGPYEQYF
TRBV6-2/TRBV6-3 | CAGPAKCSYYNEQFF
TRBV7-2 | CASSLADRGLVFACGYTF
TRBV20-1 | CSARDIGGHEKLFF
TRBV7-9 | CASSLGDSLNQPQHF
TRBV7-2 | CASSQGGRGEQYF
TRBV6-1 | CASSGRDRGGETQYF
TRBV5-4 | CASNRDGPSGGKETQYF
TRBV6-6 | CASSYVVGAATEAFF
TRBV7-2 | CASSLGRQQETQYF
TRBV6-1 | CASRKGPTQVEFF
TRBV2 | CASRGTDPTYEQYF
TRBV18 | CASSTDSDSFRGKLFF
TRBV20-1 | CSARDPAGGYQPQHF
TRBV5-1 | CASSGSSPYEQYF
TRBV12-3/TRBV12-4 | CASSPSPGIKGAVTEAFF
TRBV7-2 | CASSLAPDRVPGYTF
TRBV12-3/TRBV12-4 | CASTPGQFPNQPQHF
TRBV10-3 | CAISAGPTTNYGYTF
TRBV9 | CASSVGGQGANEQFF
TRBV19 | CASSPREGGRVTEAFF